This T cell receptor (beta chain) comes out of a study of blood T cells in healthy people across ages. Donors each provided about 10 milliliters of peripheral blood. Comment on this clonotype: What it binds is unknown.

Findings of the study overall: Diversity of TCR beta correlated strongly with naive T cell percentage.

The V gene's germline CDR1 is SGHDN and CDR2 FVKESK. The V gene end was trimmed by 5 bases and the J gene end by 0 bases; junction bases not matched to a gene: 12. The CDR3 is 17 amino acids. A second PCR of 7 to 11 cycles used a sample-barcoded 5' primer and a J-beta primer mix. Individual samples furnished no less than 3 million CDR3-containing paired-end reads apiece. Via MiXCR, TCRdb re-called the 5' RACE reads, giving one row per CDR3 protein. The table records 850,000 to 950,000 distinct CDR3 sequences, 29% of them present only once. The source material was blood. The receptor's source is an elderly woman in good health. The chain combines TRBV14 with TRBJ2-7; 8 bases are a match to TRBD2. CDR3: CASSAGLAGSGSYEQYF. In DNA, the CDR3 is TGTGCCAGCAGCGCGGGTCTAGCGGGTTCCGGCTCCTACGAGCAGTACTTC.